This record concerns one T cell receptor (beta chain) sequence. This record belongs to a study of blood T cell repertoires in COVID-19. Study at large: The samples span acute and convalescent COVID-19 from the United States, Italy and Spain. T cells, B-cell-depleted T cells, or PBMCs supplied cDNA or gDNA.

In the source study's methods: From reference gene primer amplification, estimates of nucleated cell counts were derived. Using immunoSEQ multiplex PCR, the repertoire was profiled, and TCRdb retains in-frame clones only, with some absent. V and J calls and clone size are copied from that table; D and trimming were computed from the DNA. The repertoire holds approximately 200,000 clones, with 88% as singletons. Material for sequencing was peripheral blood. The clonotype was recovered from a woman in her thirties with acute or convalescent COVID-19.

The CDR3 is CASSRGQGAFFYGYTF. As DNA, the CDR3 is TGTGCCAGCAGTAGGGGACAGGGGGCCTTCTTTTATGGCTACACCTTC. This sequence joins TRBV2 and TRBJ1-2, with 12 bases matching TRBD1. V shed 5 bases and J 5 bases; nucleotides not matched to a gene: 9. Germline CDR1 and CDR2: SNHLY and FYNNEI. The CDR3 sequence is 16 residues long.